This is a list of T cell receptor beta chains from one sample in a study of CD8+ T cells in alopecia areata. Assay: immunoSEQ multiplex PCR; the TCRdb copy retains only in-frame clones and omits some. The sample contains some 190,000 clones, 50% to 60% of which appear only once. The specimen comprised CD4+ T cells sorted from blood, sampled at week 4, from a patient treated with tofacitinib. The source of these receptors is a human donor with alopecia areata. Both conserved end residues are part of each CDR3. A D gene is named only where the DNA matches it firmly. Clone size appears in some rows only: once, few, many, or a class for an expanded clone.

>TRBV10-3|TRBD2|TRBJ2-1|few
CAISNYGTSGRDEQFF
TGTGCCATCAGCAATTACGGGACTAGCGGGAGGGATGAGCAGTTCTTC
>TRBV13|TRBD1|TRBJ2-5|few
CASSHRKKTGGPETQYF
TGTGCCAGCAGCCACCGAAAGAAGACAGGGGGCCCGGAGACCCAGTACTTC
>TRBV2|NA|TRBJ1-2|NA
CASIEDPSGTGYTF
TGTGCCAGCATAGAGGACCCTTCCGGGACTGGCTACACCTTC
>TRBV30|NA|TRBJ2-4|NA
CAWSVPQGLGIQYF
TGTGCCTGGAGTGTACCACAGGGTCTTGGCATTCAGTACTTC
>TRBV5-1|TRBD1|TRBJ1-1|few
CASSSTGEVEAFF
TGCGCCAGCAGCTCGACAGGGGAGGTTGAAGCTTTCTTT
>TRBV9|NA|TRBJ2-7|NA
CASSLSLRLSEQYF
TGTGCCAGCAGCCTCTCGCTCCGGCTGAGCGAGCAGTACTTC
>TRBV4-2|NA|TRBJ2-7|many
CASSQADLRRAVYEQYF
TGTGCCAGCAGCCAAGCCGACCTGCGACGAGCGGTCTACGAGCAGTACTTC
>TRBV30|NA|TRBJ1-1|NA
CAWSAGGTEAFF
TGTGCCTGGAGTGCGGGGGGCACTGAAGCTTTCTTT
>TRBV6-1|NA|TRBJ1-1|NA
CASSENRVATEAFF
TGTGCCAGCAGTGAAAACAGGGTGGCCACTGAAGCTTTCTTT
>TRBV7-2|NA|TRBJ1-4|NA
CASSPPLYEKLFF
TGTGCCAGCAGCCCACCTCTTTATGAAAAACTGTTTTTT
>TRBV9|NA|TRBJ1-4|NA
CASSVEGTGKLFF
TGTGCCAGCAGCGTAGAAGGGACTGGAAAACTGTTTTTT
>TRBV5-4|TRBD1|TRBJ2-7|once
CASSSGQGRDEQYF
TGTGCCAGCAGCTCTGGACAGGGCCGGGACGAGCAGTACTTC
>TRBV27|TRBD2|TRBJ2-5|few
CASSYPGGTQYF
TGTGCCAGCAGCTACCCGGGGGGGACCCAGTACTTC